This T cell receptor (beta chain) is from a study of beta chain features in type 1 diabetes. Every isolated RNA sample was fully reverse transcribed, so sequencing captured expressed TCRB transcripts. Only in-frame clones appear in the TCRdb table, and some are missing; sequencing was by immunoSEQ multiplex PCR. The table lists 250,000 to 350,000 clones, approximately 10% of them singletons. This clone was observed a handful of times. This CDR3 spans 13 amino acids. Per the germline V gene, CDR1 is SGHDN and CDR2 is FVKESK. The V end lost 4 bases, the J end lost 5 bases, and 11 bases lay between the germline ends.

The receptor's source is a woman in her twenties or thirties in good health. This rearrangement joins TRBV14 to TRBJ1-1; perhaps TRBD1 as D (5 bases). What was sequenced was naive CD4+ T cells from blood. The CDR3 is CASSPTVGTEAFF. The CDR3 DNA reads TGTGCCAGCAGCCCGACAGTGGGGACTGAAGCTTTCTTT.